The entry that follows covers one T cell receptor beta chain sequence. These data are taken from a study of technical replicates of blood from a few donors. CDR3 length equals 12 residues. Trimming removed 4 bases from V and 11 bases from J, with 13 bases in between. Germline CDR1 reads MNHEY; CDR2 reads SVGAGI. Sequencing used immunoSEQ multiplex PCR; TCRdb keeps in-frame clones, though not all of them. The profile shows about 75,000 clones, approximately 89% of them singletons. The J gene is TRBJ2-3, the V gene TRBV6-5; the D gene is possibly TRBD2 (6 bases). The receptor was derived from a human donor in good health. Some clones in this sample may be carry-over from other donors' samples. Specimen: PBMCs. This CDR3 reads CASSSLPGVQYF. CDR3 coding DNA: TGTGCCAGCAGTTCCCTACCGGGGGTGCAGTATTTT.